The 29 T cell receptor beta chains below were found in one sample sequenced in a study of cytomegalovirus exposure and HLA in healthy donors. Both 60 Vbeta primers and 13 Jbeta primers went into the PCR. Some clones are missing from TCRdb's copy, which holds only in-frame ones; the method was immunoSEQ multiplex PCR. The sample table includes more than 110,000 clones. Sequencing input: PBMCs. The receptors were gathered from a man aged 35 to 55 in good health and CMV-seronegative.

The chain employs TRBV27 and TRBJ1-5, with 7 nucleotides matching TRBD1. V lost 3 bases and J lost 3; bases outside the gene matches: 5. Germline-derived CDR1 and CDR2 are MNHEY and SMNVEV (reference sequence). The CDR3 contains 15 residues. The DNA for the CDR3 is TGTGCCAGCAGTTTCTCGACAGGGAACAATCAGCCCCAGCATTTT. This encodes CASSFSTGNNQPQHF.

V usage is TRBV6-1 and J usage is TRBJ2-2; D may be TRBD1 (7 bases). Germline-derived CDR1 and CDR2 are MNHNS and SASEGT. The CDR3 consists of 13 residues. V was shortened by 7 bases and J by 6 bases, with 12 bases between the two germline ends. The CDR3: CASNQGGPGELFF. CDR3 sequence (DNA): TGTGCCAGCAACCAGGGGGGTCCCGGGGAGCTGTTTTTT.

J is TRBJ1-2 and V is TRBV6-5; D is undetermined. Germline CDR1 MNHEY, CDR2 SVGAGI. The CDR3 sequence is 13 residues long. V lost 0 bases and J lost 8, with 10 bases in between. The CDR3 nucleotides are TGTGCCAGCAGTTACTCTACCGCCGGGGGCTACACCTTC. It is translated as CASSYSTAGGYTF.

V gene TRBV5-1 combines with J gene TRBJ2-7; 8 bases align to TRBD2. The CDR3 length is 15 residues. In germline, CDR1 is SGHRS, CDR2 YFSETQ. J was trimmed by 5 bases and V by 0 bases; bases with no gene match: 7. The CDR3 DNA reads TGCGCCAGCAGCTTGGCGGGGGGGGAATACAACGAGCAGTACTTC. It codes for CASSLAGGEYNEQYF.

The chain joins TRBV7-7 to TRBJ2-1; 13 nucleotides agree with TRBD2. The CDR3 contains 15 residues. Germline V lookup: CDR1 SSHAT, CDR2 FNYEAQ (reference sequence). The J segment lost 9 bases and the V segment lost 6 bases, leaving 8 bases of the junction unmatched. CDR3 coding DNA: TGTGCCAGCAGTCTACTAGCGGGGGGGCGGAGTGAGCAGTTCTTC. As protein: CASSLLAGGRSEQFF.

Details on this clone: A junction boundary mismatches the germline segment, possibly from a read error. The chain joins TRBV7-6 to TRBJ2-2; tentative D call: TRBD2 (5 bases). CDR1 and CDR2 from the germline V gene are SGHVS and FNYEAQ. This CDR3 has 12 residues. CDR3 nucleotides: TGTGCCAGCAGCTCCCTCACCGGGGAGCTGCTTTTT. Protein product: CASSSLTGELLF.

V and J are TRBV5-4 and TRBJ2-2, with 10 bases identical to TRBD1. Per germline, CDR1 SGHNT and CDR2 YYREEE (reference sequence). This CDR3 is built from 17 residues. V lost 3 bases, J lost 0 bases, and 5 bases stayed unmatched. CDR3 protein: CASSSPGQGSNTGELFF. The CDR3 region has the DNA TGTGCCAGCAGCTCACCGGGACAGGGGTCGAACACCGGGGAGCTGTTTTTT.

CDR3 DNA: TGTGCCAGCAGCTTAGTACCGCGGGGGGGATACAATGAGCAGTTCTTC. It translates to CASSLVPRGGYNEQFF. This chain joins TRBV7-9 and TRBJ2-1; 9 bases map to TRBD2. J lost 4 bases, V lost 1 base, and 5 bases had no gene match. There are 16 residues in the CDR3. The germline gives CDR1 SEHNR, CDR2 FQNEAQ (reference sequence).

V is TRBV5-1 and J is TRBJ1-5, with D maybe TRBD1 (5 bases). V was cut by 0 bases and J by 0 bases, with 7 bases left in between. From germline, CDR1 is SGHRS and CDR2 YFSETQ. The CDR3 is 15 amino acids. This chain's CDR3 is CASSLEGDSNQPQHF. The DNA for the CDR3 is TGCGCCAGCAGCTTGGAAGGGGATAGCAATCAGCCCCAGCATTTT. The full variable domain, its missing parts supplied by reference TRBV5-1 and TRBJ1-5, is KAGVTQTPRYLIKTRGQQVTLSCSPISGHRSVSWYQQTPGQGLQFLFEYFSETQRNKGNFPGRFSGRQFSNSRSEMNVSTLELGDSALYLCASSLEGDSNQPQHFGDGTRLSIL.

The chain recombines TRBV7-2 with TRBJ2-2; TRBD2 agrees at 16 bases. Germline lookup yields CDR1 SGHTA and CDR2 FQGNSA. Trimming took 5 bases from V and 7 from J; bases not matched to a gene: 7. CDR3 length equals 17 residues. CDR3 amino acids: CASSGAGLAGGLGELFF. In DNA form, the CDR3 reads TGTGCCAGCAGCGGCGCGGGACTAGCGGGGGGGCTCGGGGAGCTGTTTTTT.

The chain combines TRBV6-5 with TRBJ2-5; 9 nucleotides line up with TRBD2. Judging by the DNA end, TRBJ2-7 fits better; the J call may be wrong. This CDR3 has 14 amino acids. Germline-derived CDR1 and CDR2 are MNHEY and SVGAGI. The chain's CDR3 is CASSWRGGLNEQYF. CDR3 in DNA: TGTGCCAGCAGTTGGCGGGGGGGCCTGAACGAGCAGTACTTC.

The chain recombines TRBV9 with TRBJ1-1; D gene unclear. V lost 4 bases and J lost 0, with 10 bases in between. Germline CDR1 reads SGDLS; CDR2 reads YYNGEE. CDR3 length equals 14 residues. DNA of the CDR3: TGTGCCAGCAGCCCCTACCCGATGAACACTGAAGCTTTCTTT. This gives the protein CASSPYPMNTEAFF.

The rearrangement uses TRBV13 and TRBJ2-1; TRBD1 agrees at 8 bases. The V segment lost 5 bases and the J segment 5 bases; nucleotides outside the gene matches: 8. The CDR3 has 15 amino acids. Germline lookup yields CDR1 PRHDT and CDR2 FYEKMQ (reference sequence). The CDR3 sequence: CASSPRQGPHNEQFF. The CDR3 DNA reads as TGTGCCAGCAGCCCCCGACAGGGGCCCCACAATGAGCAGTTCTTC.

This chain joins TRBV5-5 and TRBJ2-7, with D perhaps matching TRBD1 (5 bases). Trimming took off 0 bases at V and 0 bases at J, with 10 bases between the two ends. CDR1 and CDR2 from the germline V gene are SGHKS and YYEKEE (reference sequence). The CDR3 runs to 15 residues. The CDR3 here is CASSLASDSSYEQYF. CDR3 sequence (DNA): TGTGCCAGCAGCTTGGCGAGTGACAGCTCCTACGAGCAGTACTTC. Together with reference TRBV5-5 and TRBJ2-7, the CDR3 gives the full variable domain: DAGVTQSPTHLIKTRGQQVTLRCSPISGHKSVSWYQQVLGQGPQFIFQYYEKEERGRGNFPDRFSARQFPNYSSELNVNALLLGDSALYLCASSLASDSSYEQYFGPGTRLTVT.

J is TRBJ2-5 and V is TRBV5-4; TRBD2 matches at 10 bases. J lost 2 bases, V lost 5 bases, and 6 bases had no gene match. CDR1 and CDR2 (germline): SGHNT, YYREEE (reference sequence). The CDR3 covers 15 residues. Here the CDR3 reads CASSVDSGGQETQYF. CDR3 bases: TGTGCCAGCAGTGTCGATAGCGGGGGGCAAGAGACCCAGTACTTC.

This chain links TRBV4-2 with TRBJ2-1, with TRBD2 identical over 10 bases. The CDR3 covers 17 residues. The trim removed 0 bases at V and 7 bases at J, leaving 9 bases unmatched. Germline CDR1 is LGHNA and CDR2 is YNFKEQ. CDR3 residues: CASSQENPGTSVNEQFF. The CDR3 region has the DNA TGTGCCAGCAGCCAAGAAAACCCCGGGACTAGCGTGAATGAGCAGTTCTTC.

The gene calls are TRBV5-4 and TRBJ1-4, with 8 bases fitting TRBD1. Germline CDR1 reads SGHNT; CDR2 reads YYREEE (reference sequence). The V and J ends lost 0 bases and 0 bases, in that order; junction bases with no gene match: 4. This CDR3 is built from 17 residues. As DNA, the CDR3 is TGTGCCAGCAGCTTGGGGGGACAGGCCTCAACTAATGAAAAACTGTTTTTT. Its protein is CASSLGGQASTNEKLFF.

Concerning this clone itself: Other DNA sequences in this specimen translate into the identical CDR3. This rearrangement joins TRBV6-5 to TRBJ1-2; a possible D gene is TRBD1 (5 bases). The CDR3 loop spans 13 amino acids. The germline V and J ends were trimmed by 6 bases and 4 bases, with 12 bases remaining between them. The germline gives CDR1 MNHEY, CDR2 SVGAGI. The CDR3 spells CASSPDRSYGYTF. The CDR3 DNA reads TGTGCCAGCAGCCCCGACAGAAGCTATGGCTACACCTTC.

The chain joins TRBV9 to TRBJ1-1; TRBD1 matches 10 bases. This CDR3 is 18 amino acids long. The germline V gene has CDR1 SGDLS and CDR2 YYNGEE. With V trimmed by 0 bases and J by 2 bases, 10 bases remained unmatched. CDR3 residues: CASSVDGGDRGFNTEAFF. The CDR3 region has the DNA TGTGCCAGCAGCGTAGACGGGGGGGACAGGGGCTTTAACACTGAAGCTTTCTTT.

The CDR3 region is CASSTTSGQETQYF. In nucleotides, the CDR3 is TGTGCCAGCAGCACGACTAGCGGCCAAGAGACCCAGTACTTC. This chain uses TRBV9 with TRBJ2-5; 9 bases are a match to TRBD2. The CDR3 covers 14 residues. Germline V gene data show CDR1 as SGDLS and CDR2 as YYNGEE. The V gene end was trimmed by 4 bases and the J gene end by 1 base; junction bases not matched to a gene: 2.

The V call is TRBV5-1, the J call TRBJ2-7, with D possibly matching TRBD1 (5 bases). Germline lookup yields CDR1 SGHRS and CDR2 YFSETQ. The V and J ends lost 1 base and 2 bases respectively, with 10 bases between them. This CDR3 has 14 residues. The CDR3 DNA follows: TGCGCCAGCAGCTTGAATGGGGCCACCTACGAGCAGTACTTC. It codes for CASSLNGATYEQYF.

This chain links TRBV25-1 with TRBJ2-5, with 10 bases matching TRBD1. Germline trimming cut 0 bases from V and 4 bases from J; bases unmatched to any gene: 8. The CDR3 has 17 residues. The germline gives CDR1 MGHDK, CDR2 SYGVNS. DNA of the CDR3: TGTGCCAGCAGTGAATATAATCGGGACAGGGGTGGAGAGACCCAGTACTTC. Translated: CASSEYNRDRGGETQYF. Full variable domain (rest looked up from reference TRBV25-1 and TRBJ2-5): EADIYQTPRYLVIGTGKKITLECSQTMGHDKMYWYQQDPGMELHLIHYSYGVNSTEKGDLSSESTVSRIRTEHFPLTLESARPSHTSQYLCASSEYNRDRGGETQYFGPGTRLLVL.

V gene TRBV19 combines with J gene TRBJ1-4; maybe TRBD1 (6 bases). Germline CDR1 LNHDA, CDR2 SQIVND (reference sequence). Trimming shortened V by 5 bases and J by 3 bases, and 10 bases separated the two germline ends. The CDR3 contains 14 residues. The DNA of the CDR3 is TGTGCCAGTAGTCGGGCAGGGGCTAATGAAAAACTGTTTTTT. Translated, it gives CASSRAGANEKLFF. Together with reference TRBV19 and TRBJ1-4, the CDR3 gives the full variable domain: DGGITQSPKYLFRKEGQNVTLSCEQNLNHDAMYWYRQDPGQGLRLIYYSQIVNDFQKGDIAEGYSVSREKKESFPLTVTSAQKNPTAFYLCASSRAGANEKLFFGSGTQLSVL.

V usage is TRBV11-2 and J usage is TRBJ1-2; 8 nucleotides line up with TRBD1. Per the germline V gene, CDR1 is SGHAT and CDR2 is FQNNGV. The CDR3 covers 15 residues. Trimming at V came to 6 bases and at J to 6 bases, leaving 12 bases not matched to a gene. The chain's CDR3 is CASSRNRRGQNGYTF. The CDR3, as DNA: TGTGCCAGCAGTCGGAACCGCAGGGGGCAGAATGGCTACACCTTC.

This chain uses TRBV2 with TRBJ1-5; perhaps TRBD1 as D (5 bases). The CDR3 loop spans 14 amino acids. Germline CDR1 SNHLY, CDR2 FYNNEI. Trimming shortened V by 2 bases and J by 7 bases, and 12 bases separated the two germline ends. The CDR3 region has the DNA TGTGCCAGCAGTGAACAGGGCGGACAACAGCCCCAGCATTTT. It yields the protein CASSEQGGQQPQHF.

The V and J genes are TRBV11-2 and TRBJ2-7, with 10 nucleotides matching TRBD1. Per germline, CDR1 SGHAT and CDR2 FQNNGV. J was trimmed by 3 bases and V by 1 base; bases with no gene match: 9. CDR3 length: 17 residues. DNA for the CDR3: TGTGCCAGCAGCTTAGTTTTTGGGACAGGGGCTATCTACGAGCAGTACTTC. Protein sequence: CASSLVFGTGAIYEQYF.

The chain joins TRBV5-1 to TRBJ2-7; a possible D gene is TRBD2 (5 bases). V lost 0 bases, J lost 2 bases, and 6 bases lay in between. The CDR3 covers 13 residues. Germline loops: CDR1 SGHRS, CDR2 YFSETQ. The CDR3, as DNA: TGCGCCAGCAGCTTGGACGGGACCTACGAGCAGTACTTC. Translation: CASSLDGTYEQYF.

The chain has TRBV6-1 and TRBJ2-5; D perhaps matches TRBD1 (6 bases). The germline V gene encodes CDR1 MNHNS and CDR2 SASEGT. CDR3 length equals 13 residues. V was shortened by 6 bases and J by 4 bases, with 12 bases between the two germline ends. CDR3 sequence: CASRTLGGETQYF. The CDR3 coding sequence is TGTGCCAGCAGGACTCTAGGGGGAGAGACCCAGTACTTC.

The chain uses TRBV6-5 and TRBJ2-7; D remains unclear. CDR1 and CDR2 (germline): MNHEY, SVGAGI. V was cut by 6 bases and J by 3 bases, with 9 bases left in between. This CDR3 has 12 amino acids. The DNA of the CDR3 is TGTGCCAGCAGCTCCCCGCGCTACGAGCAGTACTTC. Residues: CASSSPRYEQYF.